A selection of T cell receptor beta chains follows, all from one sample in a study of shared clonotypes between healthy human individuals. TCRdb's copy holds only in-frame clones and misses some; the assay was immunoSEQ multiplex PCR. This table holds a few million clones, roughly 93% found once. Sequencing used naive CD4+ T cells from PBMCs. The receptors shown here come from a man between 18 and 35 years old in good health. Some clones in this sample may be carry-over from other donors' samples. CDR3s include the opening cysteine and the closing phenylalanine or tryptophan. The order of the fields is CDR3 protein, CDR3 DNA, V gene, D gene, J gene, clone size. The D gene is left open where the match is weak. Only some rows state a clone size, as once, few, many or a class for expanded clones.

CDR3aa: CASSRWTGASGNTIYF
CDR3nt: TGTGCCAGCAGCCGCTGGACAGGAGCCTCTGGAAACACCATATATTTT
v_gene: TRBV11-2
d_gene: TRBD1
j_gene: TRBJ1-3
abundance: .

CDR3aa: CASSPRDREDEQYF
CDR3nt: TGTGCCAGTAGTCCCAGGGACAGGGAGGACGAGCAGTACTTC
v_gene: TRBV19
d_gene: TRBD1
j_gene: TRBJ2-7
abundance: .

CDR3aa: CASSLLPGLNTGELFF
CDR3nt: TGTGCCAGCAGCTTACTACCCGGCTTGAACACCGGGGAGCTGTTTTTT
v_gene: TRBV7-9
d_gene: .
j_gene: TRBJ2-2
abundance: .

CDR3aa: CASSLRAGGSDTQYF
CDR3nt: TGTGCCAGCAGCTTGCGAGCGGGAGGTTCCGATACGCAGTATTTT
v_gene: TRBV5-4
d_gene: TRBD2
j_gene: TRBJ2-3
abundance: .

CDR3aa: CASSPVHRDHTIYF
CDR3nt: TGTGCCAGCTCACCAGTCCACAGGGACCACACCATATATTTT
v_gene: TRBV18
d_gene: .
j_gene: TRBJ1-3
abundance: once

CDR3aa: CASSLGAASSYEQYF
CDR3nt: TGTGCCAGCAGCTTAGGGGCAGCTAGCTCCTACGAGCAGTACTTC
v_gene: TRBV7-9
d_gene: .
j_gene: TRBJ2-7
abundance: few

CDR3aa: CATEQAGYEQYF
CDR3nt: TGTGCCACAGAACAAGCGGGATACGAGCAGTACTTC
v_gene: TRBV10-3
d_gene: TRBD2
j_gene: TRBJ2-7
abundance: .

CDR3aa: CASSIGGRNTGELFF
CDR3nt: TGTGCCAGTAGTATTGGGGGACGGAACACCGGGGAGCTGTTTTTT
v_gene: TRBV19
d_gene: .
j_gene: TRBJ2-2
abundance: .

CDR3aa: CASSLVRRGRPTDTQYF
CDR3nt: TGTGCCAGCAGCTTAGTAAGAAGGGGGCGCCCAACAGATACGCAGTATTTT
v_gene: TRBV7-2
d_gene: TRBD1
j_gene: TRBJ2-3
abundance: .

CDR3aa: CSVEIGGYGYTF
CDR3nt: TGCAGCGTTGAGATTGGCGGTTATGGCTACACCTTC
v_gene: TRBV29-1
d_gene: .
j_gene: TRBJ1-2
abundance: .

CDR3aa: CASSEAGNTEAFF
CDR3nt: TGTGCCAGTAGTGAGGCGGGGAACACTGAAGCTTTCTTT
v_gene: TRBV19
d_gene: .
j_gene: TRBJ1-1
abundance: .

CDR3aa: CANRQGAVDTQYF
CDR3nt: TGTGCCAACAGACAGGGGGCCGTAGATACGCAGTATTTT
v_gene: TRBV2
d_gene: TRBD1
j_gene: TRBJ2-3
abundance: .

CDR3aa: CASSRGLGNEQFF
CDR3nt: TGTGCCAGCAGCCGAGGACTAGGGAATGAGCAGTTCTTC
v_gene: TRBV7-9
d_gene: TRBD2
j_gene: TRBJ2-1
abundance: .